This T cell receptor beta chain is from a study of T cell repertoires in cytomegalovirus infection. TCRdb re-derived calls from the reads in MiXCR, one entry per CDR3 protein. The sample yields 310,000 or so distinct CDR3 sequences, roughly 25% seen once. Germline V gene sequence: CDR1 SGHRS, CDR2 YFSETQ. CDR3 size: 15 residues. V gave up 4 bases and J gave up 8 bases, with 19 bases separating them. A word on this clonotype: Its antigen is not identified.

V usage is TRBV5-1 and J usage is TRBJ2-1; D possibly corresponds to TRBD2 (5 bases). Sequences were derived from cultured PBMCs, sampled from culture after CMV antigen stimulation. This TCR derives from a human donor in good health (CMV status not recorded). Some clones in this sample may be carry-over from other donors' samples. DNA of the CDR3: TGCGCCAGCAGCATAAGCGGTTTCGTCTCCTATGAGCAGTTCTTC. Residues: CASSISGFVSYEQFF.